These 22 T cell receptor beta chains came from one sample sequenced in a study of tumor-infiltrating lymphocytes in glioblastoma multiforme. TCR beta libraries were built from RNA through three nested multiplex PCR rounds using modified ARM-PCR. One entry per CDR3 protein, called by TCRdb with MiXCR from the multiplex PCR reads. This table has about 13,000 distinct CDR3 sequences, roughly 70% appearing once. Input material: brain tumor tissue. These TCRs come from a male donor with glioblastoma.

This clonotype was seen a single time. At one end the junction does not follow the germline gene, possibly because of a read error. The genes are TRBV20-1 and TRBJ2-3; D perhaps matches TRBD1 (5 bases). CDR1 is DFQATT and CDR2 is SNEGSKA in the germline V gene (reference sequence). The CDR3 runs to 14 residues. CDR3 bases: TGCAGTGCTACCGGTGGCAGGGTCCTAGATACGCGGTATTTT. Translation gives CSATGGRVLDTRYF.

In the case of this clonotype: At one boundary the junction diverges from the germline segment, which might be a read error. The rearrangement uses TRBV12-3 or TRBV12-4 and TRBJ1-1, with a weak D call TRBD1 (5 bases). CDR3 length equals 14 residues. The CDR3 nucleotides are TGTGCCTGCAGTTTCCAGGGCCAGAACACTGAAACTTTCTTT. This encodes CACSFQGQNTETFF.

The chain has TRBV9 and TRBJ2-2; TRBD2 matches 10 bases. The germline gives CDR1 SGDLS, CDR2 YYNGEE. After removal of 4 bases from V and 4 bases from J, the junction contained 7 bases not matched to a gene. The CDR3 is 16 residues long. In DNA form, the CDR3 reads TGTGCCAGCAGCCCTCTAGCGGGAGACCGCACCGGGGAGCTGTTTTTT. Its translation: CASSPLAGDRTGELFF.

The chain is built from TRBV11-2 and TRBJ2-5; TRBD1 agrees at 7 bases. V lost 6 bases, J lost 5 bases, and 21 bases stayed unmatched. The CDR3 is 18 residues long. The germline V gene has CDR1 SGHAT and CDR2 FQNNGV. The CDR3: CASSSTTDRAFLVETQYF. In DNA, the CDR3 is TGTGCCAGCAGTTCGACCACCGACAGGGCGTTTTTGGTGGAGACCCAGTACTTC.

The rearrangement joins TRBV6-2 or TRBV6-3 to TRBJ2-1, with unresolved D. The CDR3 contains 12 residues. V was shortened by 7 bases and J by 7 bases, with 11 bases between the two germline ends. CDR1 is MNHEY and CDR2 is SVGEGT in the germline V gene. CDR3 protein: CASTPGSNEQFF. CDR3 sequence (DNA): TGTGCCAGCACCCCCGGGTCGAATGAGCAGTTCTTC.

This rearrangement joins TRBV11-1 to TRBJ2-7, with D possibly TRBD2 on 5 matching bases. Between the trimmed V and J ends, which lost 5 bases and 6 bases, there was a span of 17 bases. The CDR3 sequence is 14 residues long. Germline values: CDR1 SGHAT, CDR2 FQDESV (reference sequence). CDR3 bases: TGTGCCAGCAGCGAATCGGAACTAGATGGCGAGCAGTACTTC. Translating gives CASSESELDGEQYF.

J is TRBJ2-2 and V is TRBV11-2, with 11 bases identical to TRBD2. After removal of 11 bases from V and 5 bases from J, the junction contained 13 bases not matched to a gene. The CDR3 consists of 16 residues. Germline V gives CDR1 SGHAT, CDR2 FQNNGV. The CDR3 DNA reads TGTGCCGGCACCGGACTAGCGGGCGTAAAAACCGGGGAGCTGTTTTTT. Its protein product is CAGTGLAGVKTGELFF.

This clonotype was seen once. This chain connects TRBV6-5 to TRBJ1-2; D is undetermined. Trimming removed 11 bases from V and 2 bases from J, with 15 bases in between. This CDR3 spans 13 amino acids. Germline V gene sequence: CDR1 MNHEY, CDR2 SVGAGI. The CDR3 DNA is TGTGCCCCCCGGCGAGGGAGGAACTATGGCTACACCTTC. The encoded protein is CAPRRGRNYGYTF.

Comments on this clonotype: A read error may produce the germline difference seen at one junction end. The gene calls are TRBV11-2 and TRBJ2-5; 8 bases are shared with TRBD1. The CDR3 is 17 amino acids. CDR1 is SGHAT, CDR2 FQNNGV, per germline. CDR3 loop: CASSFSRHRGSQEAQYF. In DNA, the CDR3 is TGTGCCAGCAGCTTTTCGCGTCACAGGGGGTCGCAAGAGGCCCAGTATTTC.

Concerning this clonotype: An end of the junction does not agree with germline; a read error may underlie this. This chain joins TRBV6-1 and TRBJ1-6; no clear D gene. CDR3 length: 14 residues. Germline loops: CDR1 MNHNS, CDR2 SASEGT. CDR3 in amino acids: CASSATRESSPLHF. CDR3 sequence (DNA): TGTGCTAGCAGTGCGACAAGGGAAAGTTCACCCCTCCACTTT.

This chain links TRBV29-1 with TRBJ2-1; maybe TRBD2 (5 bases). V was pared by 4 bases and J by 9 bases, with 16 bases between. Per the germline V gene, CDR1 is SQVTM and CDR2 is ANQGSEA. The CDR3 is 13 residues long. The DNA for the CDR3 is TGCAGCGTTGGAGGGTGGGGAACGGCTGAGCAGTTCTTC. Its translation is CSVGGWGTAEQFF.

Regarding this clonotype: A junction boundary mismatches the germline segment, possibly from a read error. The V call is TRBV11-2, the J call TRBJ2-6; D gene ambiguous. CDR3 length: 14 amino acids. From germline, CDR1 is SGHAT and CDR2 FQNNGV. The CDR3 DNA is TGTGCCAGCAGCCGCCCCTCTGGGGACAACGTCCTGACTTTC. Translating it yields CASSRPSGDNVLTF.

The chain recombines TRBV6-1 with TRBJ2-2; TRBD2 aligns across 7 bases. Looked up from germline, CDR1 is MNHNS and CDR2 is SASEGT. This CDR3 is built from 15 residues. The J segment lost 4 bases and the V segment lost 1 base, leaving 3 bases of the junction unmatched. The CDR3 loop reads CASSEESGTTGELFF. The CDR3 DNA sequence: TGTGCCAGCAGTGAAGAGAGCGGGACCACCGGGGAGCTGTTTTTT.

V and J are TRBV5-6 and TRBJ2-1, with TRBD2 as a possible D gene (5 bases). V was shortened by 2 bases and J by 10 bases, with 10 bases between the two germline ends. Germline values: CDR1 SGHDT, CDR2 YYEEEE. The CDR3 has 12 amino acids. CDR3 amino acids: CASSFGSGEQFF. The CDR3, as DNA: TGTGCCAGCAGCTTTGGGTCGGGAGAGCAGTTCTTC.

A remark on this clonotype: One base away lies a much larger clone, so this may be a sequencing read error. The V and J genes are TRBV16 and TRBJ2-7; D unclear. This CDR3 is 15 amino acids long. Germline CDR1 is KGHSY and CDR2 is FQNENV. Trimming stripped 2 bases from V and 3 bases from J, with 14 bases between. The CDR3 sequence is CASSQPPRWIYEQYF. CDR3 DNA sequence: TGTGCCAGCAGCCAACCTCCTAGGTGGATCTACGAGCAGTACTTC.

This rearrangement joins TRBV5-4 to TRBJ1-5; 7 bases line up with TRBD1. The CDR3 contains 15 residues. Trimming cost V 0 bases and J 3 bases; bases outside gene matches: 3. Germline CDR1 SGHNT, CDR2 YYREEE (reference sequence). For the CDR3, the DNA is TGTGCCAGCAGCTTGGGTGGACAGGCCAATCAGCCCCAGCATTTT. Its protein is CASSLGGQANQPQHF.

By share, this clonotype counts as medium-sized (0.01 to 0.1%). The V and J genes are TRBV6-5 and TRBJ2-7; D is undetermined. The ends were cut back, 0 bases at V and 6 bases at J, with 12 bases in the middle. Germline V CDR1 and CDR2: MNHEY, SVGAGI. The CDR3 length is 14 residues. CDR3 nucleotide sequence: TGTGCCAGCAGTTACTCGGGATGGTCGCGCGAGCAGTACTTC. Protein product: CASSYSGWSREQYF.

The chain has TRBV6-6 and TRBJ1-4, with 8 bases lining up with TRBD1. With 4 bases clipped from V and 10 bases from J, the junction kept 2 bases outside the gene matches. The germline V gene encodes CDR1 MNHNY and CDR2 SVGAGI (reference sequence). The CDR3 covers 12 residues. The CDR3 coding sequence is TGTGCCAGCAGTTTACAGGGGGTAAAACTGTTTTTT. It encodes CASSLQGVKLFF.

Comments on this clonotype: The germline gene is not matched at one end of the junction; a read error may be the cause. The V gene is TRBV11-2, the J gene TRBJ2-1; the D call may be TRBD1 or TRBD2 (5 bases each). Germline CDR1 and CDR2: SGHAT and FQNNGV. CDR3 size: 13 residues. CDR3 amino acids: CASSSAGSNGQFF. For the CDR3, the DNA is TGTGCCAGCAGCTCTGCAGGGAGCAATGGGCAGTTCTTC.

In the case of this clonotype: The junction departs from germline at one end; a sequencing error may be responsible. The rearrangement uses TRBV4-1 and TRBJ2-3, with 7 nucleotides matching TRBD2. Per the germline V gene, CDR1 is MGHRA and CDR2 is YSYEKL. This CDR3 has 15 amino acids. CDR3 protein: CSSSRGLQITDTQYF. The CDR3 bases are TGCTCCAGCAGCCGGGGACTACAGATCACAGATACGCAGTATTTT.

In regard to this clonotype: An end of the junction differs from the germline gene, which may be a read error. The V gene is TRBV20-1, the J gene TRBJ2-1; D call uncertain. This CDR3 is 14 amino acids long. Germline V gene lookup returns CDR1 DFQATT and CDR2 SNEGSKA (reference sequence). CDR3 DNA: TGCAGTGCTAGAGATCTTAGGATTTACAATGAGCATTTCTTC. Translating it yields CSARDLRIYNEHFF.

The rearrangement links TRBV30 to TRBJ2-5; the match to TRBD2 covers 9 bases. V was clipped by 5 bases and J by 9 bases; unmatched bases: 16. The CDR3 extends over 15 amino acids. The germline CDR1 and CDR2 sequences are GTSNPN and SVGIG (reference sequence). CDR3 protein: CAWGIGTSITEAQYF. DNA of the CDR3: TGTGCCTGGGGGATCGGGACTAGCATTACGGAGGCCCAGTACTTC. Using reference TRBV30 and TRBJ2-5 for the parts outside the CDR3, the full variable domain is SQTIHQWPATLVQPVGSPLSLECTVEGTSNPNLYWYRQAAGRGLQLLFYSVGIGQISSEVPQNLSASRPQDRQFILSSKKLLLSDSGFYLCAWGIGTSITEAQYFGPGTRLLVL.